One sample yielded the 9 T cell receptor beta chains listed below, sequenced in a study of blood T cell repertoires in COVID-19. Here immunoSEQ multiplex PCR was the method, and the copy in TCRdb shows in-frame clones only, minus some. The sample holds about 190,000 clones, about 77% seen once. The sample was peripheral blood. The receptors were sampled from a woman older than 75 with active or convalescent COVID-19.

The rearrangement joins TRBV29-1 to TRBJ1-2; 10 bases map to TRBD1. J lost 4 bases, V lost 7 bases, and 0 bases had no gene match. CDR1 is SQVTM and CDR2 is ANQGSEA in the germline V gene. CDR3 length: 11 residues. CDR3 residues: CSGQGAYGYTF. In nucleotides, the CDR3 is TGCAGCGGACAGGGGGCCTATGGCTACACCTTC. The whole variable domain, filled in from reference TRBV29-1 and TRBJ1-2, reads SAVISQKPSRDICQRGTSLTIQCQVDSQVTMMFWYRQQPGQSLTLIATANQGSEATYESGFVIDKFPISRPNLTFSTLTVSNMSPEDSSIYLCSGQGAYGYTFGSGTRLTVV.

The rearrangement links TRBV21-1 to TRBJ1-1. TRBV21-1 is a pseudogene. The CDR3 runs 14 residues. The CDR3 DNA reads as TGTGCCAGCAGCAAAGTCGGGGGGTTCACTGAAGCTTTCTTT. This translates into CASSKVGGFTEAFF.

J is TRBJ1-2 and V is TRBV29-1; TRBD1 matches at 8 bases. The CDR3 is 15 residues long. Trimming cost V 2 bases and J 4 bases; bases outside gene matches: 9. The germline V gene encodes CDR1 SQVTM and CDR2 ANQGSEA. The CDR3, as DNA: TGCAGCGTTGAAAATCAGGGGGCTTTTTTCTATGGCTACACCTTC. This encodes CSVENQGAFFYGYTF. The full variable domain, with the rest looked up from reference TRBV29-1 and TRBJ1-2, is SAVISQKPSRDICQRGTSLTIQCQVDSQVTMMFWYRQQPGQSLTLIATANQGSEATYESGFVIDKFPISRPNLTFSTLTVSNMSPEDSSIYLCSVENQGAFFYGYTFGSGTRLTVV.

V and J are TRBV7-2 and TRBJ2-3, with 7 bases aligning to TRBD2. Germline V gene lookup returns CDR1 SGHTA and CDR2 FQGNSA. The CDR3 covers 15 residues. Trimming cost V 5 bases and J 7 bases; bases outside gene matches: 12. The CDR3 DNA reads TGTGCCAGCAGCCCAACTGGGGGACTACGGAATACGCAGTATTTT. Translation gives CASSPTGGLRNTQYF.

The chain has TRBV28 and TRBJ1-4; no clear D gene. V shed 4 bases and J shed 2 bases, with 11 bases lying between them. Germline loops: CDR1 MDHEN, CDR2 SYDVKM. CDR3 length equals 15 residues. The CDR3 DNA reads as TGTGCCAGCAGTTCGATCGGTTCCACTAATGAAAAACTGTTTTTT. It encodes CASSSIGSTNEKLFF.

The genes are TRBV29-1 and TRBJ1-4; D perhaps matches TRBD1 (6 bases). The CDR3 covers 14 residues. Trimming pared 4 bases from V and 0 bases from J, leaving 9 bases between. Germline V gives CDR1 SQVTM, CDR2 ANQGSEA. The CDR3 spells CSVGAGATNEKLFF. In nucleotides, the CDR3 is TGCAGCGTTGGGGCAGGGGCAACTAATGAAAAACTGTTTTTT.

This sequence joins TRBV29-1 and TRBJ2-3; 8 bases map to TRBD1. After removal of 7 bases from V and 6 bases from J, the junction contained 9 bases not matched to a gene. Germline loops: CDR1 SQVTM, CDR2 ANQGSEA. The CDR3 extends over 13 amino acids. The CDR3 nucleotides are TGCAGCGCTGGAGGGACAGGTGGCGATACGCAGTATTTT. It codes for CSAGGTGGDTQYF.

This clone was recorded only once. CDR3 amino acids: CASSFLAGGTDTQYF. The CDR3 DNA is TGCGCCAGCAGTTTTCTAGCGGGGGGCACAGATACGCAGTATTTT. The chain combines TRBV5-1 with TRBJ2-3, with 10 bases lining up with TRBD2. Germline CDR1 and CDR2: SGHRS and YFSETQ. The CDR3 loop spans 15 amino acids. With V trimmed by 5 bases and J by 1 base, 4 bases remained unmatched.

The chain carries TRBV19 and TRBJ2-1; possibly TRBD2 for D (6 bases). The CDR3 runs 14 residues. Germline values: CDR1 LNHDA, CDR2 SQIVND (reference sequence). V was trimmed by 4 bases and J by 7 bases, leaving 14 bases between them. The CDR3 loop is CASSNPGDRNEQFF. In nucleotides, the CDR3 is TGTGCCAGTAGTAACCCGGGGGACCGGAATGAGCAGTTCTTC.